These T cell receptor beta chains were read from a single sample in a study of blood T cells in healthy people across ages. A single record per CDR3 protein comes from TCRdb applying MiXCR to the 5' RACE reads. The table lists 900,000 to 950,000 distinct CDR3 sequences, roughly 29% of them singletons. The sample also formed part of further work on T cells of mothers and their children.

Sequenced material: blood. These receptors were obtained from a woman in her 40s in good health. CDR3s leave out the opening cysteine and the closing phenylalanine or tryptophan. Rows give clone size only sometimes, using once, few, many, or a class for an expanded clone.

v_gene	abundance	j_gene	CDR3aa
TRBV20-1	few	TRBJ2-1	SAGTAGLFNEQF
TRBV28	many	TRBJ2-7	ASSLLGTGAYEQY
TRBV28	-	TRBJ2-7	ASSFETSPYEQY
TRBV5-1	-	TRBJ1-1	ASSSGFWGSVNTEAF
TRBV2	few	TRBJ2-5	AIKTGGETQY
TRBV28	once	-	ASSLRLRFWTSALETQY
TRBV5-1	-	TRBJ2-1	ASSLYTTSGGATEQF
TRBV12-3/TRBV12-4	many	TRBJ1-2	ASSSAGTANYGYT
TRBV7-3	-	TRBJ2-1	ASSHTEGLAGGTYNEQF
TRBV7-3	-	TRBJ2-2	ASSRAAGLTTGELF
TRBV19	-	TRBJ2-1	ASSYGRGGLRNEQF
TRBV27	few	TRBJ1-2	ASSFSSIKAGYGYT
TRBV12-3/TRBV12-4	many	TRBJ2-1	ASRAAGKAYNEQF
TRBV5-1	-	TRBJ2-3	ASSLEGYQRDTQY
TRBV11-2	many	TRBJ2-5	ASSGPRAETQY
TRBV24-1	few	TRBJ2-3	ATSDKPDTQY
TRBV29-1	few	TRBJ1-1	SVRTGQGEAF
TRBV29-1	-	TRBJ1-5	SVRTSPGQPQH
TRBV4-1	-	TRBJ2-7	ASSQRDVSYEQY
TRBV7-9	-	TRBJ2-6	ASSSDRVSGANVLT
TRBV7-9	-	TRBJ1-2	ASRRGDGYT
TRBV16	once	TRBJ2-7	ASSQSDKAQEQY
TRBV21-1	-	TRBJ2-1	ASGTGGANEQF
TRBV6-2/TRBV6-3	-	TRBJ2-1	ASSYSGGSEQF
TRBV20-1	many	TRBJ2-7	SARTGTGDEQY
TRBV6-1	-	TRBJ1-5	ASSEATKFSIQPQH
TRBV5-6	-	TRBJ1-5	ASSLRGVYSNQPQH
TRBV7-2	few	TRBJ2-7	ASAQGGTEQY
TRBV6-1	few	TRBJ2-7	ASRKGDRPYEQY
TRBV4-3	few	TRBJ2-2	ASSQGLADTGELF
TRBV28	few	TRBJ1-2	ASSSYRTANGYT
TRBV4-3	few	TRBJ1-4	ASSQAGTFEKLF
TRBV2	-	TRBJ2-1	ASSRRLASGNEQF
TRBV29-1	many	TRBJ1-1	SVDIKNTEAF
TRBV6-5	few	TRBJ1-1	ASSPGTYGVVTEAF
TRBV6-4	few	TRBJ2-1	ARAGTNYNEQF
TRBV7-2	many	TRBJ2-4	ASSLPLGVGKNIQY
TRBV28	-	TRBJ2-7	ASSPPLGDRGNYEQY
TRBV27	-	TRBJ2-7	ASSFYYGGLQSSYEQY
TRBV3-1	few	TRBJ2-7	ASSHYTAEQY
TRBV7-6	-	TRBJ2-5	ASQRPGTGETQY
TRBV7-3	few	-	ASGRLAGGNYEQY
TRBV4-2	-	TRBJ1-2	ASNQVDSNSLNYGYT
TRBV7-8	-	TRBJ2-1	ASSQGVIQETQF
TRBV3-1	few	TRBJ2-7	ASSPRTGGSHEQY
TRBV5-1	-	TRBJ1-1	ASRITTGNTEAF
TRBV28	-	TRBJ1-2	ASSSSTASNYGYT
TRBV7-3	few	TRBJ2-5	ASSHGTSKPETQY
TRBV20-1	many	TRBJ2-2	SAPDPSGGLADTGELF
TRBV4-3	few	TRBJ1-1	ASSQIGLLNTEAF
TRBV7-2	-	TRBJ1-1	ASSLALRAPLSEAF
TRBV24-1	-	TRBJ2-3	ATSDETQENTDTQY
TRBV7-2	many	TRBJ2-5	ASSLAAGTIRETQY
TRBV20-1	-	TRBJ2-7	SAPTSGHNEQY
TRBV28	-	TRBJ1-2	ASSLFEREGRYYGYT
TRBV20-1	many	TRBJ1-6	SALDLPIYNSPLH
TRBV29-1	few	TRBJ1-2	SVQGPGYGYT